A single T cell receptor beta chain is shown here with its context. Its specificity is unknown. The data originate from a study of T cell responses to AZD1222 COVID-19 vaccine. The assay was immunoSEQ multiplex PCR, and TCRdb's table has in-frame clones only and misses some. Of fewer than 140,000 clones listed, 90% are singletons. Trimming stripped 1 base from V and 0 bases from J, with 10 bases between. There are 16 residues in the CDR3. Germline V gene lookup returns CDR1 SGHNT and CDR2 YENEEA. Study findings and constraints: Most donors were white British, females outnumbered males, and clonal diversity was possibly underestimated. CD4 TCRs covered the whole spike, strongest at regions 160-218 and 743-854.

Material: peripheral blood, obtained 28 days after the second AZD1222 dose. The receptor was derived from an adult who received the AZD1222 COVID-19 vaccine. This chain links TRBV11-3 with TRBJ2-1; no definite D call. The CDR3 region is CASSLGAPSSYNEQFF. As DNA, the CDR3 is TGTGCCAGCAGCTTAGGCGCTCCCAGCTCCTACAATGAGCAGTTCTTC.